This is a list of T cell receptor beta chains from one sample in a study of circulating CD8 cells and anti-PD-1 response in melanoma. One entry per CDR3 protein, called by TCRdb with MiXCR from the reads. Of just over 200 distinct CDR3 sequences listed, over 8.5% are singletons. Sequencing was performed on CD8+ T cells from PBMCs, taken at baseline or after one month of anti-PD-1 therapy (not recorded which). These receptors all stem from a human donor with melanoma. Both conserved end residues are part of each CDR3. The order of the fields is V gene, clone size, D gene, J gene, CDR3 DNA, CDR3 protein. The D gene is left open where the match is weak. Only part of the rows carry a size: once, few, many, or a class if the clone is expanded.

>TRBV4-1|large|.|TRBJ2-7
TGCGCCAGCAGCCAAGATCTACGCGAGCAGTACTTC
CASSQDLREQYF
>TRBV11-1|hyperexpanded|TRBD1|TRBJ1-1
TGTGCCAGCAGCTTCTTGCGACAGGGAAGCATGAACACTGAAGCTTTCTTT
CASSFLRQGSMNTEAFF
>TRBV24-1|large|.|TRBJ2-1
TGTGCCACCAGTGATTTGGGCAGGGAGGTTGAGCAGTTCTTC
CATSDLGREVEQFF
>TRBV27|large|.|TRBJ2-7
TGTGCCAGCAGTTCTACGGCCTACGAGCAGTACTTC
CASSSTAYEQYF
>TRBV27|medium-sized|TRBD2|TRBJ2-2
TGTGCCAGCAGTATCACTAGCGGGGGGGCCGCCGGGGAGCTGTTTTTT
CASSITSGGAAGELFF
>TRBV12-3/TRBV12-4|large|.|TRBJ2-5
TGTGCCAGCAGCCGCGAGTTCGATACCCAGTACTTC
CASSREFDTQYF
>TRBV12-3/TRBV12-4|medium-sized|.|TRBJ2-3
TGTGCCAGCAGTGCCCCTGGGGTCCATGATATGGATACGCAGTATTTT
CASSAPGVHDMDTQYF
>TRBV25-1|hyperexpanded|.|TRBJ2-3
TGTGCCGGAGGGAGCGGAAACACAGATACGCAGTATTTT
CAGGSGNTDTQYF
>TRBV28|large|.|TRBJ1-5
TGTGCCAGCAGTTTTCGGGGGGGAAGCAATCAGCCCCAGCATTTT
CASSFRGGSNQPQHF
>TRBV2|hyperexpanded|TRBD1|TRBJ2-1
TGTGCCAGCGCGACAGGGGGATCCTACAATGAGCAGTTCTTC
CASATGGSYNEQFF
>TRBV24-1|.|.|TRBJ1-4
TGTGCCGCCAGTGCCGCCGGGAAACCGTTTTTT
CAASAAGKPFF
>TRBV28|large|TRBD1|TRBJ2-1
TGTGCCAGCAGGACAGGGGCTTACAATGAGCAGTTCTTC
CASRTGAYNEQFF
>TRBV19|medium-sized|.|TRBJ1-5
TGTGCCAGTAGTATCGGAGTCAGTACCAATCAGCCCCAGCATTTT
CASSIGVSTNQPQHF
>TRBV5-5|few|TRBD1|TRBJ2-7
TGTGCCAGCAGCTTGGGGACAGGGGGTAACGAGCAGTACTTC
CASSLGTGGNEQYF
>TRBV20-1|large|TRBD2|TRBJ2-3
TGCAGTGCTAGAGATCCCCTAGCGGGGGGGCTAGATACGCAGTATTTT
CSARDPLAGGLDTQYF
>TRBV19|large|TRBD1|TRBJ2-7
TGTGCCAGTACTCCGACAGGGGGAATATACGAGCAGTACTTC
CASTPTGGIYEQYF
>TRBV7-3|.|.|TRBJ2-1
TGTGCCAGCAGCCCAGATGGGACTGGTGGCAATGAGCAGTTCTTC
CASSPDGTGGNEQFF
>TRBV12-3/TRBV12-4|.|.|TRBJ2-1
TGTGCCAGCAGTTTTGGGCGTAATGAGCAGCTCTTC
CASSFGRNEQLF
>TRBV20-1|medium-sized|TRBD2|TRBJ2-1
TGCAGTGTTAGAGTCGGAGCGGGGGCGTGGAATGAGCAGTTCTTC
CSVRVGAGAWNEQFF
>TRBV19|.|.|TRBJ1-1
TGTGCCAGTAGTATAGGAGTGAACACTGAAGCTTTCTTT
CASSIGVNTEAFF
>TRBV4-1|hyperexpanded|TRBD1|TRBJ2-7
TGCGCCAGCAGCCACCAGACAGGGCCTGGCTACGAGCAGTACTTC
CASSHQTGPGYEQYF
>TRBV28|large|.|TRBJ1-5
TGTGCCAGCAGTTTAGGGGACTTTAATGGGCATTTT
CASSLGDFNGHF
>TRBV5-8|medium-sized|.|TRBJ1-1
TGTGCCAGCAGCTTGGGACACTCGAACACTGAAGCTTTCTTT
CASSLGHSNTEAFF
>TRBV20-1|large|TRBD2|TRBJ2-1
TGCAGTGCTAGAGTCGGAGCGGGGGCGTGGAATGAGCAGTTCTTC
CSARVGAGAWNEQFF
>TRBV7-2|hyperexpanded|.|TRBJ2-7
TGTGCCAGCAGCTTACAGTTGGGGGGGCGGGAGCAGTACTTC
CASSLQLGGREQYF
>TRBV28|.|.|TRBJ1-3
TGTGCTACCGGGGTCACTGGAAACACCATATATTTT
CATGVTGNTIYF
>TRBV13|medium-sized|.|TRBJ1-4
TGTGCCAGCAGCTTTCGGGCAGCTAATGAAAAACTGTTTTTT
CASSFRAANEKLFF
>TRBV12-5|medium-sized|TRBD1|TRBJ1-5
TGTGCTAGTGGCTCGACCCAGGGGGGATATCAGCCCCAGCATTTT
CASGSTQGGYQPQHF
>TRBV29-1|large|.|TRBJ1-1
TGCAGCGTTGAAGGGGGGGGCGTGAACACTGAAGCTTTCTTT
CSVEGGGVNTEAFF
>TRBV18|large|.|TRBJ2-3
TGTGCCAGCTCCTATTCTAGCACAGATACGCAGTATTTT
CASSYSSTDTQYF
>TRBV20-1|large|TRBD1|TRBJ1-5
TGCAGTGCCACCTCGATGACAGGGCTTCAGCCCCAGCATTTT
CSATSMTGLQPQHF
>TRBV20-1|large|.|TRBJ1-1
TGCAGTGCTAGATCCAGGCCGAACACTGAAGCTTTCTTT
CSARSRPNTEAFF
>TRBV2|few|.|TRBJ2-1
TGTGCCGGCGAGGAGGGAAGGGGCTACAATGAGCAGTTCTTC
CAGEEGRGYNEQFF
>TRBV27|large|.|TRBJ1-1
TGTGCCAGCAGTCCCACAAGGAACACTGAAGCTTTCTTT
CASSPTRNTEAFF